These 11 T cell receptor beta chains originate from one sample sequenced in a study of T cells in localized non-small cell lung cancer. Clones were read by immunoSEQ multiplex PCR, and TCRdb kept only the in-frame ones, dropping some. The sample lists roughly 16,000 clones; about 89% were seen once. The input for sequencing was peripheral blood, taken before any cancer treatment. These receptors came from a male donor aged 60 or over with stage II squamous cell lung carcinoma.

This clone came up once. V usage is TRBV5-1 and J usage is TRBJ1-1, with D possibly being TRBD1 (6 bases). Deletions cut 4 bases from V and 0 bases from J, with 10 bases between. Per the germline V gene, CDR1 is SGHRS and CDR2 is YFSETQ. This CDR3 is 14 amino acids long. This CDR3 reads CASSPGTLNTEAFF. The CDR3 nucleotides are TGCGCCAGCAGCCCCGGGACACTGAACACTGAAGCTTTCTTT.

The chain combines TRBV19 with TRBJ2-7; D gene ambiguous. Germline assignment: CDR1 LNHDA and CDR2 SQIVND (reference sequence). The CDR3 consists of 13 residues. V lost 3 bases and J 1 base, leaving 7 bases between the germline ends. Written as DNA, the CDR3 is TGTGCCAGTAGTATCTTGGATTCCTACGAGCAGTACTTC. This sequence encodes CASSILDSYEQYF. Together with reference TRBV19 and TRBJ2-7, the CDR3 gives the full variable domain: DGGITQSPKYLFRKEGQNVTLSCEQNLNHDAMYWYRQDPGQGLRLIYYSQIVNDFQKGDIAEGYSVSREKKESFPLTVTSAQKNPTAFYLCASSILDSYEQYFGPGTRLTVT.

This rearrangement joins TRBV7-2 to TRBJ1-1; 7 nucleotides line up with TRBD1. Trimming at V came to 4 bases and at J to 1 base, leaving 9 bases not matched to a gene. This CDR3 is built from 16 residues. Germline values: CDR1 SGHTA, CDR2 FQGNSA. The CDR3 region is CASSYQGGAGNTEAFF. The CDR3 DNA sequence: TGTGCCAGCAGCTACCAAGGGGGCGCAGGGAACACTGAAGCTTTCTTT.

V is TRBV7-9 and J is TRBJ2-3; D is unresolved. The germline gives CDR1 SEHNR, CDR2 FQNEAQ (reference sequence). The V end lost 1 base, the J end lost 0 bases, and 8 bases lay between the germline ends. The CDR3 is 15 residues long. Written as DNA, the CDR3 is TGTGCCAGCAGCTTAGACCGATCTAGCACAGATACGCAGTATTTT. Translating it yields CASSLDRSSTDTQYF.

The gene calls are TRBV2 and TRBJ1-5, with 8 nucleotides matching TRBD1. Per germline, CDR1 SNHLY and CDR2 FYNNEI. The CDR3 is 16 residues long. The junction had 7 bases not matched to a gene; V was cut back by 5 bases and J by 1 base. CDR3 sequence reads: CASSWTGLRSNQPQHF. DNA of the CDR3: TGTGCCAGCAGTTGGACAGGGCTTAGGAGCAATCAGCCCCAGCATTTT.

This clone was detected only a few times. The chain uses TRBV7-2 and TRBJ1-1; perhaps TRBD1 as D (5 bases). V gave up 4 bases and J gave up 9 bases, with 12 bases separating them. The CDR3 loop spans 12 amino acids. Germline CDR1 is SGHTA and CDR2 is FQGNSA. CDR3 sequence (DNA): TGTGCCAGCAGCTCCTTGGGACGTAAAGCTTTCTTT. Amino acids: CASSSLGRKAFF.

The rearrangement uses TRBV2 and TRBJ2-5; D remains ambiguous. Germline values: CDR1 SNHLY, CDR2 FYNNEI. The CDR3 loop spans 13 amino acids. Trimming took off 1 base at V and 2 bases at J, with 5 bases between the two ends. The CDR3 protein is CASSEGLQETQYF. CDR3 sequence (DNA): TGTGCCAGCAGTGAAGGTTTACAAGAGACCCAGTACTTC.

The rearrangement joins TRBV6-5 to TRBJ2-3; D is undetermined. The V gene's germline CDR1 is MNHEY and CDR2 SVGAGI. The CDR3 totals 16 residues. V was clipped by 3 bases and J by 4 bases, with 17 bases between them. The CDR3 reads CASSYTGSHPPDTQYF. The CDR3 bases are TGTGCCAGCAGTTATACGGGCTCACATCCCCCAGATACGCAGTATTTT.

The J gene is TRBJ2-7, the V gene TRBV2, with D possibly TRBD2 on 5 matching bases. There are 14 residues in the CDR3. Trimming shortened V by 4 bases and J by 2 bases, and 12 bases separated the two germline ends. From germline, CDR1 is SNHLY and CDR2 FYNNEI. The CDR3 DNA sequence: TGTGCCAGCAGTGTTGTGGGAGCAACCTACGAGCAGTACTTC. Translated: CASSVVGATYEQYF.

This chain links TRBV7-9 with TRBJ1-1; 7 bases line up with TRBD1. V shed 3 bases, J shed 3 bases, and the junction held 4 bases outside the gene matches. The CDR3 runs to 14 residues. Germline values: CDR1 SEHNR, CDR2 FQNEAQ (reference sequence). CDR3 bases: TGTGCCAGCAGCTTCCGGGACAGCTACACTGAAGCTTTCTTT. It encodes CASSFRDSYTEAFF.

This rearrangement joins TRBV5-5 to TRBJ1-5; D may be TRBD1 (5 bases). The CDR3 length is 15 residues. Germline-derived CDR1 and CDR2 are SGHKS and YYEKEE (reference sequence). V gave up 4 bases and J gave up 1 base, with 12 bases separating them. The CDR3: CASSPWDGSNQPQHF. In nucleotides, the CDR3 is TGTGCCAGCAGCCCCTGGGACGGCAGCAATCAGCCCCAGCATTTT.